The 10 T cell receptor beta chains in this list originate from one sample, sequenced in a study of long-term antiretroviral therapy in people with HIV. Running of the v3.0 immunoSEQ assay took place at survey level. Sequencing used immunoSEQ multiplex PCR; TCRdb keeps in-frame clones, though not all of them. Altogether about 16,000 clones are present, approximately 75% being singletons, with the ten largest covering about 14%. The source was unsorted PBMCs, collected 1.5 years before starting antiretroviral therapy. The receptors derive from a woman aged 45-65 years with HIV.

J is TRBJ2-7 and V is TRBV6-6; D gene unclear. Germline V gives CDR1 MNHNY, CDR2 SVGAGI (reference sequence). The CDR3 runs 14 residues. V was pared by 6 bases and J by 3 bases, with 15 bases between. The CDR3: CASSSRRTNYEQYF. The CDR3 DNA follows: TGTGCCAGCAGCTCCCGACGCACAAACTACGAGCAGTACTTC.

This clone showed up just once. The chain couples TRBV7-2 to TRBJ1-6; 7 nucleotides match TRBD1. The CDR3 is 15 amino acids. Germline CDR1 SGHTA, CDR2 FQGNSA. V gave up 5 bases and J gave up 7 bases; unmatched junction bases: 8. CDR3 bases: TGTGCCAGCAGCCCAGGGGGACAGTTGAATTCACCCCTCCACTTT. Its protein is CASSPGGQLNSPLHF.

The gene calls are TRBV30 and TRBJ1-2; maybe TRBD1 (5 bases). CDR1 is GTSNPN, CDR2 SVGIG, per germline (reference sequence). This CDR3 is built from 13 residues. Trimming left V 8 bases short and J 7 bases short, with 20 bases between. The CDR3 sequence is CAGVPGKVSGYTF. The CDR3, as DNA: TGTGCCGGGGTTCCAGGGAAAGTTAGTGGCTACACCTTC.

The rearrangement uses TRBV5-1 and TRBJ2-5; D is uncertain. V was cut by 0 bases and J by 1 base, with 7 bases left in between. The CDR3 is 14 amino acids. CDR1 is SGHRS, CDR2 YFSETQ, per germline. The DNA of the CDR3 is TGCGCCAGCAGCTTGGCACACAGCCAAGAGACCCAGTACTTC. Amino acid sequence: CASSLAHSQETQYF.

The chain recombines TRBV7-8 with TRBJ1-1, with D uncertain. Germline assignment: CDR1 SGHVS and CDR2 FQNEAQ. Trimming removed 1 base from V and 1 base from J, with 7 bases in between. The CDR3 runs to 14 residues. The CDR3 here is CASSLGTQNTEAFF. DNA for the CDR3: TGTGCCAGCAGCTTAGGTACCCAGAACACTGAAGCTTTCTTT.

This chain connects TRBV25-1 to TRBJ2-4, with 7 bases lining up with TRBD2. This CDR3 comprises 16 residues. V dropped 3 bases and J dropped 3; count of bases not matched to a gene: 8. CDR1 and CDR2 (germline): MGHDK, SYGVNS. The CDR3 sequence: CASSDERGGDKNIQYF. The CDR3 nucleotides read TGTGCCAGCAGTGACGAAAGGGGAGGGGACAAAAACATTCAGTACTTC.

This clone was recorded once. This sequence joins TRBV7-3 and TRBJ2-3; no reliable D call. The CDR3 consists of 14 residues. The germline CDR1 and CDR2 sequences are SGHTA and FQGTGA. Deletions cut 2 bases from V and 4 bases from J, with 10 bases between. The CDR3 coding sequence is TGTGCCAGCAGCTTATTGGGGAACTCAGATACGCAGTATTTT. Protein: CASSLLGNSDTQYF.

This clone was counted only a few times. The gene calls are TRBV6-5 and TRBJ2-7; D may be TRBD2 (6 bases). Trimming shortened V by 8 bases and J by 3 bases, and 17 bases separated the two germline ends. Germline values: CDR1 MNHEY, CDR2 SVGAGI. The CDR3 consists of 14 residues. This CDR3 reads CASGFGGSGYEQYF. The CDR3 nucleotides read TGTGCCAGCGGGTTTGGGGGGTCGGGCTACGAGCAGTACTTC.

V is TRBV30 and J is TRBJ1-5, with D tentatively TRBD1 (6 bases). Per germline, CDR1 GTSNPN and CDR2 SVGIG (reference sequence). Trimming cost V 3 bases and J 4 bases, with 16 bases left between them. The CDR3 covers 15 residues. The CDR3 bases are TGTGCCTGGAGCTTCAGGGGAGGTGGAAATCAGCCCCAGCATTTT. Amino acids: CAWSFRGGGNQPQHF.

As to this clone: Other DNA sequences from this sample encode an identical CDR3 as well. This chain uses TRBV18 with TRBJ1-5; 8 bases are shared with TRBD1. V dropped 6 bases and J dropped 2; count of bases not matched to a gene: 6. There are 15 residues in the CDR3. CDR1 is KGHSH and CDR2 is LQKENI in the germline V gene. Here the CDR3 reads CASSPDRGGNQPQHF. CDR3 nucleotides: TGTGCCAGCTCGCCCGACAGGGGAGGCAATCAGCCCCAGCATTTT.